This T cell receptor (beta chain) was observed in a study of T cells after posttransplantation cyclophosphamide. Method: immunoSEQ multiplex PCR; TCRdb's copy keeps in-frame clones and lacks some. The data show about 47,000 clones, with under 95% seen just once and roughly 3.1% held by the top ten. CDR1 and CDR2 from the germline V gene are SEHNR and FQNEAQ (reference sequence). This CDR3 contains 15 residues. The ends were cut back, 8 bases at V and 5 bases at J, with 18 bases in the middle. The receptor was isolated from a young woman in good health and a related stem cell transplant donor. V is TRBV7-9 and J is TRBJ2-2; TRBD1 might be the D (6 bases). The sequenced sample was PBMCs. The CDR3 loop is CASPSPGTNTGELFF. The CDR3 region has the DNA TGTGCCAGCCCTTCCCCCGGGACAAATACCGGGGAGCTGTTTTTT. The full variable domain, with the rest looked up from reference TRBV7-9 and TRBJ2-2, is DTGVSQNPRHKITKRGQNVTFRCDPISEHNRLYWYRQTLGQGPEFLTYFQNEAQLEKSRLLSDRFSAERPKGSFSTLEIQRTEQGDSAMYLCASPSPGTNTGELFFGEGSRLTVL.